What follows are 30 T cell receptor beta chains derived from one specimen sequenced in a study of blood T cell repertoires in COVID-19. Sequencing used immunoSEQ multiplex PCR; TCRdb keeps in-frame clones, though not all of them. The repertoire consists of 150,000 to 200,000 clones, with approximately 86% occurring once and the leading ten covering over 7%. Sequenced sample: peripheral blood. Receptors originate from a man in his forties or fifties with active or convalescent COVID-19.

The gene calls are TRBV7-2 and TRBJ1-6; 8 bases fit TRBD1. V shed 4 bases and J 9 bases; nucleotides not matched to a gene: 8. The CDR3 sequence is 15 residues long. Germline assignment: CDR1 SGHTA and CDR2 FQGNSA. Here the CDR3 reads CASSYSRQGASPLHF. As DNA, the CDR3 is TGTGCCAGCAGCTACTCTCGCCAGGGGGCTTCACCCCTCCACTTT.

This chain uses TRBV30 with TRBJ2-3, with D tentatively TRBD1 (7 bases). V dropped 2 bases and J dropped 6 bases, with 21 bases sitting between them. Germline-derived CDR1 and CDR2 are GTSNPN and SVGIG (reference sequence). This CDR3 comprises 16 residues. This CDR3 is CAWSHRGQGGWDTQYF. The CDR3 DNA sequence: TGTGCCTGGAGTCACCGGGGGCAGGGGGGTTGGGATACGCAGTATTTT.

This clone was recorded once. The CDR3 spells CASSPGVDTDTQYF. As DNA, the CDR3 is TGTGCCAGCAGCCCCGGGGTAGACACAGATACGCAGTATTTT. The chain joins TRBV7-2 to TRBJ2-3, with D perhaps matching TRBD2 (5 bases). The CDR3 runs to 14 residues. V was trimmed by 5 bases and J by 2 bases, leaving 11 bases between them. Per the germline V gene, CDR1 is SGHTA and CDR2 is FQGNSA.

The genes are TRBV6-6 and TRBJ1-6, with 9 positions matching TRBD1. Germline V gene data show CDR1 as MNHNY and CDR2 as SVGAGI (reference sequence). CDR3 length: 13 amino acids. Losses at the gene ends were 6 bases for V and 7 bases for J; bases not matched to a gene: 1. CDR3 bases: TGTGCCAGCAGCGGGACAGGGAATTCACCCCTCCACTTT. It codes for CASSGTGNSPLHF.

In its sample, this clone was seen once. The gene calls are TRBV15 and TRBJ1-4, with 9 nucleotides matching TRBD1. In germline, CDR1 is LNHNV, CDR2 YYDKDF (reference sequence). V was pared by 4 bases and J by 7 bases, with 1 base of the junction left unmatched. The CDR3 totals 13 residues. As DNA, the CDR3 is TGTGCCACCAGCAACAGGGGGCCTGAAAAACTGTTTTTT. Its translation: CATSNRGPEKLFF.

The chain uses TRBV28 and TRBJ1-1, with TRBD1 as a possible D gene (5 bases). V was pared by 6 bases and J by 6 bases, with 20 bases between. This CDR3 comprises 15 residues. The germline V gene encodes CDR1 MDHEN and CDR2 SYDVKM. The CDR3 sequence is CASSHHTLGGAEAFF. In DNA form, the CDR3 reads TGTGCCAGCAGCCATCATACATTGGGGGGTGCTGAAGCTTTCTTT.

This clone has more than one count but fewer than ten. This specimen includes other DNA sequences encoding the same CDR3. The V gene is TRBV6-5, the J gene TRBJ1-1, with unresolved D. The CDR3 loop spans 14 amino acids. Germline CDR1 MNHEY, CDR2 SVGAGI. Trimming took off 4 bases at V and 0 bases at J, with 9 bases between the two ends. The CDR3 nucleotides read TGTGCCAGCAGTTCGGCCGGGATGAACACTGAAGCTTTCTTT. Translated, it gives CASSSAGMNTEAFF.

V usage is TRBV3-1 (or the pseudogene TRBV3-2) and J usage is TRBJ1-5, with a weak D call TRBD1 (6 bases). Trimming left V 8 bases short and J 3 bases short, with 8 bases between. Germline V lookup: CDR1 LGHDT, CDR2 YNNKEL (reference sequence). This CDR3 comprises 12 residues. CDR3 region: CASGQSNQPQHF. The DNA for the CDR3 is TGTGCCAGCGGACAGTCCAATCAGCCCCAGCATTTT.

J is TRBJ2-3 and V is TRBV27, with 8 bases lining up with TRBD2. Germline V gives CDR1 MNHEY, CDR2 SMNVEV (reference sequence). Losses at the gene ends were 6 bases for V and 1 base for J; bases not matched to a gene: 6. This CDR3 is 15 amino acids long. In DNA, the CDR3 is TGTGCCAGCAGGCTTCTAGCGGGCCGCACAGATACGCAGTATTTT. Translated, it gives CASRLLAGRTDTQYF.

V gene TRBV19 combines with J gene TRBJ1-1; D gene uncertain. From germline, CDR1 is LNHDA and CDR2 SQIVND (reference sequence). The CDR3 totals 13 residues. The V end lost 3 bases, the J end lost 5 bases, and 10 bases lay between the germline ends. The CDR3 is CASSMTQATEAFF. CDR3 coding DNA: TGTGCCAGTAGTATGACCCAGGCAACTGAAGCTTTCTTT. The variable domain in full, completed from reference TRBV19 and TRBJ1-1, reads DGGITQSPKYLFRKEGQNVTLSCEQNLNHDAMYWYRQDPGQGLRLIYYSQIVNDFQKGDIAEGYSVSREKKESFPLTVTSAQKNPTAFYLCASSMTQATEAFFGQGTRLTVV.

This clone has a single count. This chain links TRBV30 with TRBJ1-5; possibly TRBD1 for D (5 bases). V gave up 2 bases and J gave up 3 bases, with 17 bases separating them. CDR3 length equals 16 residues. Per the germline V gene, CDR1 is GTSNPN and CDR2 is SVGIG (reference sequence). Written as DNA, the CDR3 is TGTGCCTGGAGTCCCGTAGACAGACTGTTCAATCAGCCCCAGCATTTT. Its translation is CAWSPVDRLFNQPQHF.

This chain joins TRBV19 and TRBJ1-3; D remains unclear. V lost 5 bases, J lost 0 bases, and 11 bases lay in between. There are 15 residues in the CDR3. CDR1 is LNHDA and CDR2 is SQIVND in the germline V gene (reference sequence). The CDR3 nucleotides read TGTGCCAGTAGTTCTTATCTAAGCTCTGGAAACACCATATATTTT. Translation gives CASSSYLSSGNTIYF. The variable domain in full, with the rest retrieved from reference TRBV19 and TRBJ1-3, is DGGITQSPKYLFRKEGQNVTLSCEQNLNHDAMYWYRQDPGQGLRLIYYSQIVNDFQKGDIAEGYSVSREKKESFPLTVTSAQKNPTAFYLCASSSYLSSGNTIYFGEGSWLTVV.

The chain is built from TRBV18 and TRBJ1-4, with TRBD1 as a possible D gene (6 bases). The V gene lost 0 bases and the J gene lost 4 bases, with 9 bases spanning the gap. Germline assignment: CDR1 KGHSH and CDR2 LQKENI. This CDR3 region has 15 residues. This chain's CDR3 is CASSPPSGDNEKLFF. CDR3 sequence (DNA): TGTGCCAGCTCACCACCGTCAGGGGATAATGAAAAACTGTTTTTT.

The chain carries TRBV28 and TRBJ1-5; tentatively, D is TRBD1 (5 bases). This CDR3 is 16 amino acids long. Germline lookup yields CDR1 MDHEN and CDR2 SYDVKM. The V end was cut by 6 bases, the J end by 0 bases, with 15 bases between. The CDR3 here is CASSQLQGLSNQPQHF. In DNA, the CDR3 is TGTGCCAGCAGCCAACTTCAGGGTCTTAGCAATCAGCCCCAGCATTTT.

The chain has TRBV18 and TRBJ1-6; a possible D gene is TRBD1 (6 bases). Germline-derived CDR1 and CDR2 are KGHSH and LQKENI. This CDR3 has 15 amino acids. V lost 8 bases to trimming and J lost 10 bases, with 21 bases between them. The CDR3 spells CASTLSRQAESPLHF. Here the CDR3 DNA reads TGTGCCAGCACTCTCTCTCGACAGGCGGAGTCACCCCTCCACTTT.

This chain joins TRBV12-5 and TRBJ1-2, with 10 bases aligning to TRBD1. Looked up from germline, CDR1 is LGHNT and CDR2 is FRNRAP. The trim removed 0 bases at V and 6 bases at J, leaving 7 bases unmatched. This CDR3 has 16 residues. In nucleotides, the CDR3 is TGTGCTAGTGGTTTGGTCCCCGAGACAGGGGGCGATGGCTACACCTTC. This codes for CASGLVPETGGDGYTF.

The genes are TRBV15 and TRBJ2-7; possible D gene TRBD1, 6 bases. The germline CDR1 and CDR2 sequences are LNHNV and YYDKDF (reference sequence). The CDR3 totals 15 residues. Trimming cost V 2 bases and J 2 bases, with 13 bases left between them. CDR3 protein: CATSRQGIGTYEQYF. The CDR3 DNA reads TGTGCCACCAGCAGACAGGGGATAGGGACCTACGAGCAGTACTTC. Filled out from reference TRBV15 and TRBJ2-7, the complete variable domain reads DAMVIQNPRYQVTQFGKPVTLSCSQTLNHNVMYWYQQKSSQAPKLLFHYYDKDFNNEADTPDNFQSRRPNTSFCFLDIRSPGLGDTAMYLCATSRQGIGTYEQYFGPGTRLTVT.

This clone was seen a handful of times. Written as DNA, the CDR3 is TGTGCCAGCAGCTGGGCGGGGTCGAACACTGAAGCTTTCTTT. Residues: CASSWAGSNTEAFF. The rearrangement links TRBV11-2 to TRBJ1-1, with D hard to call. This CDR3 is 14 amino acids long. V was cut by 4 bases and J by 1 base, with 10 bases left in between. The germline CDR1 and CDR2 sequences are SGHAT and FQNNGV.

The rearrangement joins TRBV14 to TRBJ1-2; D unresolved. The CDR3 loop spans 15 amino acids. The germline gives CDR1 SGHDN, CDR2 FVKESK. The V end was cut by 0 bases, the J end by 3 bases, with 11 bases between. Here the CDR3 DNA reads TGTGCCAGCAGCCAAGATCTTCGCACTGACTATGGCTACACCTTC. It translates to CASSQDLRTDYGYTF. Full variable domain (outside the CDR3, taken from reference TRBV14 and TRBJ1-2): EAGVTQFPSHSVIEKGQTVTLRCDPISGHDNLYWYRRVMGKEIKFLLHFVKESKQDESGMPNNRFLAERTGGTYSTLKVQPAELEDSGVYFCASSQDLRTDYGYTFGSGTRLTVV.

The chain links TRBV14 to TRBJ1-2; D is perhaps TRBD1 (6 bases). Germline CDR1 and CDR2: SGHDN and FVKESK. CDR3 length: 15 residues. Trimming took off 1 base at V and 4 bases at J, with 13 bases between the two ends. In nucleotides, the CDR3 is TGTGCCAGCAGCCAAGCAGGGGCGGTGGGCTATGGCTACACCTTC. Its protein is CASSQAGAVGYGYTF.

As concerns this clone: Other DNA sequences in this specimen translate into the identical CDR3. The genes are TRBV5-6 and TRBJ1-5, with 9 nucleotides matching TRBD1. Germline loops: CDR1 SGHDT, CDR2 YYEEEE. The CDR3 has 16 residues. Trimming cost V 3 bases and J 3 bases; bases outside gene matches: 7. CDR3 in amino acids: CASSWGGQGLNQPQHF. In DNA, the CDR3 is TGTGCCAGCAGCTGGGGGGGACAGGGCCTCAATCAGCCCCAGCATTTT. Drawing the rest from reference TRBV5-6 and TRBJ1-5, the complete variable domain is DAGVTQSPTHLIKTRGQQVTLRCSPKSGHDTVSWYQQALGQGPQFIFQYYEEEERQRGNFPDRFSGHQFPNYSSELNVNALLLGDSALYLCASSWGGQGLNQPQHFGDGTRLSIL.

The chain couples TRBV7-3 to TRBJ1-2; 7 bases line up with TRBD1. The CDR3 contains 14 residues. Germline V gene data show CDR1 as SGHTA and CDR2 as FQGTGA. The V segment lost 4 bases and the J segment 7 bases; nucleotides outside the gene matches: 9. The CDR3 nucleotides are TGTGCCAGCAGCTCAAATCAGGGGGAGAGTGGCTACACCTTC. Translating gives CASSSNQGESGYTF.

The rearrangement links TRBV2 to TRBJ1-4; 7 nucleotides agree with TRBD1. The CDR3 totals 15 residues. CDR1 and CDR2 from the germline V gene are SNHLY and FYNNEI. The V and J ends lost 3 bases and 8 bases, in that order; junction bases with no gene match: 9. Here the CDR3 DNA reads TGTGCCAGCAGTGAGTCGACAGGGTATCAAGAAAAACTGTTTTTT. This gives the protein CASSESTGYQEKLFF.

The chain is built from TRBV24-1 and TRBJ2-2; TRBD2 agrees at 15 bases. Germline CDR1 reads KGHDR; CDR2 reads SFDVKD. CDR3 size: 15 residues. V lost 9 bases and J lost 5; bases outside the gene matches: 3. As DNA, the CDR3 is TGTGCCACCTCAGGACTAGCGGGAGGGACCGGGGAGCTGTTTTTT. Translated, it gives CATSGLAGGTGELFF.

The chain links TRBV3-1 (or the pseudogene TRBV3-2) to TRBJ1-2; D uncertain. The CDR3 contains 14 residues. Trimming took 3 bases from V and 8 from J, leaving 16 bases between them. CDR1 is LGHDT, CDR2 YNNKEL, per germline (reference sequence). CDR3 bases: TGTGCCAGCAGCCAGCCTAGGTCCTCCGCCGGCTACACCTTC. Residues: CASSQPRSSAGYTF.

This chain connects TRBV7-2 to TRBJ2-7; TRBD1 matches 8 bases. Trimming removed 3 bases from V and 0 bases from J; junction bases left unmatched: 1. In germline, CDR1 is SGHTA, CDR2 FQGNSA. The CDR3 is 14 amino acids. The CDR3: CASSFDRGSYEQYF. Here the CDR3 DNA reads TGTGCCAGCAGCTTTGACAGGGGCTCCTACGAGCAGTACTTC.

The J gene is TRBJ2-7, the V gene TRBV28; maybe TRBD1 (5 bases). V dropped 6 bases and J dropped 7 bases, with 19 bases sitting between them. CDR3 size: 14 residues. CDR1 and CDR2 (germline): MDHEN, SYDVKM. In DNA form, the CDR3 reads TGTGCCAGCAGGGGGCCCAGCCCTTCTGGGGAGCAGTACTTC. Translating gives CASRGPSPSGEQYF.

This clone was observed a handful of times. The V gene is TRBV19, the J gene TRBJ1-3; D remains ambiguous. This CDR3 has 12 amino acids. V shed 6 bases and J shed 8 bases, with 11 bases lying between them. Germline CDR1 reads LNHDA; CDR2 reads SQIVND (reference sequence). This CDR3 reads CASSIGEHTIYF. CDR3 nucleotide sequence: TGTGCCAGTAGCATTGGGGAGCACACCATATATTTT.

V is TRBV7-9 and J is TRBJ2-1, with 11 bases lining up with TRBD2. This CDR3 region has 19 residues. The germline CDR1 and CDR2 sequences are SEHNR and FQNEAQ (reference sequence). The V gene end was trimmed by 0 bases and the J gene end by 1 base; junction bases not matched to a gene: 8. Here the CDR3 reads CASSLALLAGAGSYNEQFF. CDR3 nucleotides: TGTGCCAGCAGCTTAGCCCTACTAGCGGGAGCCGGGTCCTACAATGAGCAGTTCTTC.

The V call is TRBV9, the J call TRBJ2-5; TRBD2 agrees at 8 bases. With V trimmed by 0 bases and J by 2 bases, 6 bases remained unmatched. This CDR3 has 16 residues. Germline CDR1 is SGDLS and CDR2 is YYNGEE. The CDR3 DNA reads TGTGCCAGCAGCGTAGAGATTAGCGGGACGCAAGAGACCCAGTACTTC. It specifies CASSVEISGTQETQYF.